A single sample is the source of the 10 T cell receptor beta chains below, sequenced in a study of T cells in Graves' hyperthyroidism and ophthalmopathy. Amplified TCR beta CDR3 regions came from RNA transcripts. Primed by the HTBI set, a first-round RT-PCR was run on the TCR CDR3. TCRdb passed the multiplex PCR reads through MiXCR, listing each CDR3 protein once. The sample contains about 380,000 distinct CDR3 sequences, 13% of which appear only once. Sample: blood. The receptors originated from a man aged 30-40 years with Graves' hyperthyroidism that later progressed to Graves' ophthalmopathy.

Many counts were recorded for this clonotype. This CDR3 is CASSLVKGNTEAFF. In nucleotides, the CDR3 is TGTGCCAGCAGCTTAGTAAAGGGGAACACTGAAGCTTTCTTT. The chain carries TRBV13 and TRBJ1-1, with D unresolved. Looked up from germline, CDR1 is PRHDT and CDR2 is FYEKMQ (reference sequence). CDR3 length: 14 amino acids. The ends were cut back, 1 base at V and 1 base at J, with 7 bases in the middle.

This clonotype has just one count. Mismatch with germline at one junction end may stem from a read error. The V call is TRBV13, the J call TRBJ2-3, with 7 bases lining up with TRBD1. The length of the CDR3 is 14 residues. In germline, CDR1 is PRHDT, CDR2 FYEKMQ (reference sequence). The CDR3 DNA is TGCGCCAGCAGCTCGGGACAGCTCACAGATGCGCAGTATTTT. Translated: CASSSGQLTDAQYF.

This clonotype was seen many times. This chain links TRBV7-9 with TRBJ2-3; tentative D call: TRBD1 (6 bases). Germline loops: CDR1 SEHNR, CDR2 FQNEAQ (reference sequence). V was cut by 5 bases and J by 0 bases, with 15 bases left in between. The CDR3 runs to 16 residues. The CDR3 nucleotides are TGTGCCAGCAGCCTTTCGCTAGGGGGAAGCACAGATACGCAGTATTTT. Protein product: CASSLSLGGSTDTQYF.

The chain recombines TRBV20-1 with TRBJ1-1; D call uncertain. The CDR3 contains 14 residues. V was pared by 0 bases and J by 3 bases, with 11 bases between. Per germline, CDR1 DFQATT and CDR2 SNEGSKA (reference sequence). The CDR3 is CSARDSGGDTEAFF. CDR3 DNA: TGCAGTGCTAGAGATTCGGGCGGGGACACTGAAGCTTTCTTT.

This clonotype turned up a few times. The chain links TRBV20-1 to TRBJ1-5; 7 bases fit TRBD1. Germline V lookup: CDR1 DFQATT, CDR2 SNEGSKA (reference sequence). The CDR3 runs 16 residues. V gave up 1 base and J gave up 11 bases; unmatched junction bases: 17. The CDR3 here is CSARAPGTEADSTQHF. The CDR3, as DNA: TGCAGTGCTAGAGCCCCCGGGACAGAGGCCGATTCGACCCAGCATTTT.

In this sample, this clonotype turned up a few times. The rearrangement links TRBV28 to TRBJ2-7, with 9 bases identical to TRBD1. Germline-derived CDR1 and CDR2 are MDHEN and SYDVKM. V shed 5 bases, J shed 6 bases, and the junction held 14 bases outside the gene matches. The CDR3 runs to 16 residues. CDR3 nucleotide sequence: TGTGCCAGCAGTGCACCACCGGGACAGGGTTCGGGCGAGCAGTACTTC. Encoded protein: CASSAPPGQGSGEQYF.

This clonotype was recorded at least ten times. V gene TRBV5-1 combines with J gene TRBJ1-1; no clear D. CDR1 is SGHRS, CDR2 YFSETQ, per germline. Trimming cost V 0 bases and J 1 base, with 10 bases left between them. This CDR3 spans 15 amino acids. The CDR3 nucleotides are TGCGCCAGCAGCTTGGCCTCAGAAGCGAACACTGAAGCTTTCTTT. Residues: CASSLASEANTEAFF.

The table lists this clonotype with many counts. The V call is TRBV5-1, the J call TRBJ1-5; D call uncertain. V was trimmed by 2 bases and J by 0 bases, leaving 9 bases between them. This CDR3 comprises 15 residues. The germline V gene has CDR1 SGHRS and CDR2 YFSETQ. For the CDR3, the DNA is TGCGCCAGCAGCTTCGGTCCAAATAGCAATCAGCCCCAGCATTTT. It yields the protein CASSFGPNSNQPQHF. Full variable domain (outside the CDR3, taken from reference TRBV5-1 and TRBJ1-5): KAGVTQTPRYLIKTRGQQVTLSCSPISGHRSVSWYQQTPGQGLQFLFEYFSETQRNKGNFPGRFSGRQFSNSRSEMNVSTLELGDSALYLCASSFGPNSNQPQHFGDGTRLSIL.

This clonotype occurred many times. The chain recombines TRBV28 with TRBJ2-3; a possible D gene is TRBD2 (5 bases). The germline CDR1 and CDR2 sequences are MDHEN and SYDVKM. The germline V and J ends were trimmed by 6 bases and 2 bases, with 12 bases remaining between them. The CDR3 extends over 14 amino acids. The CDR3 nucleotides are TGTGCCAGCAGACCACTAGTAAACACAGATACGCAGTATTTT. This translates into CASRPLVNTDTQYF.

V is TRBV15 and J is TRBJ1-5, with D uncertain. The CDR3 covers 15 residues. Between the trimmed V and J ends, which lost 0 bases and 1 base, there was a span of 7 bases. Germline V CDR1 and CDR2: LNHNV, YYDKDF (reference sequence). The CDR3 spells CATSRDQGSNQPQHF. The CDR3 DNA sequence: TGTGCCACCAGCAGAGATCAAGGGAGCAATCAGCCCCAGCATTTT.